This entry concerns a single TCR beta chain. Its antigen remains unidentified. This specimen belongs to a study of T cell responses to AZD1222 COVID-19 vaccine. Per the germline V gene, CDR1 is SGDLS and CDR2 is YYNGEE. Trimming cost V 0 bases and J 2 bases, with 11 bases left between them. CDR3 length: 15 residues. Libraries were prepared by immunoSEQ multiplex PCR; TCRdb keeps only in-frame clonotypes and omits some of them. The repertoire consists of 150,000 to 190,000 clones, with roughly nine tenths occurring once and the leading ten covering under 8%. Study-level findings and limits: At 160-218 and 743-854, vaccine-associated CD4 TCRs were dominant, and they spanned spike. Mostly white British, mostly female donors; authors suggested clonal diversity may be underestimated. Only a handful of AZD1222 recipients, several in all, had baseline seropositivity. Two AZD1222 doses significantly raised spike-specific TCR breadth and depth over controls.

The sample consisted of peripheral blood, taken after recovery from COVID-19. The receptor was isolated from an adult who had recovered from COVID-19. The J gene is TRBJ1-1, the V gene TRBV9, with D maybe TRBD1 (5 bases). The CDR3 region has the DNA TGTGCCAGCAGCGTAGGGGGGAACAGAAACACTGAAGCTTTCTTT. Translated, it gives CASSVGGNRNTEAFF.